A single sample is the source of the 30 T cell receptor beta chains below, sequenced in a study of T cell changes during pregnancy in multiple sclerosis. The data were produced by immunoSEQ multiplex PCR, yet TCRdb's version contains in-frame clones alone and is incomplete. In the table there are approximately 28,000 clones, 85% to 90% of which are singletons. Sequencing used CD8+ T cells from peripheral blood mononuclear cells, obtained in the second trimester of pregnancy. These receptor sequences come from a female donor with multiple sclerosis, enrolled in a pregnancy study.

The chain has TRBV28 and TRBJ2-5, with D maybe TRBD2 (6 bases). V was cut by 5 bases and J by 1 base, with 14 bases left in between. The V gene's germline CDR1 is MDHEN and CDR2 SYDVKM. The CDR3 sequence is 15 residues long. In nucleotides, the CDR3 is TGTGCCAGCAGTGGACGCGGGGACGGCCAAGAGACCCAGTACTTC. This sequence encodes CASSGRGDGQETQYF.

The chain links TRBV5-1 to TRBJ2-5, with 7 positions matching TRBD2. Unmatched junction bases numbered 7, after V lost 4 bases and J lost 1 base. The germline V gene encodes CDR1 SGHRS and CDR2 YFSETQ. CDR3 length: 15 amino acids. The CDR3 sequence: CASSKTSPAQETQYF. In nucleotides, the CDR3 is TGCGCCAGCAGCAAGACTAGCCCGGCCCAAGAGACCCAGTACTTC.

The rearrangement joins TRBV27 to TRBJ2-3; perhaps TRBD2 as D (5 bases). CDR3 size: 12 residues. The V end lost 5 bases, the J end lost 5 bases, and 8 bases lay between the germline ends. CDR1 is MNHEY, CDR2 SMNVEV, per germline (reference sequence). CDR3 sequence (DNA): TGTGCCAGCAGTCGCGCGGGAGATACGCAGTATTTT. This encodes CASSRAGDTQYF.

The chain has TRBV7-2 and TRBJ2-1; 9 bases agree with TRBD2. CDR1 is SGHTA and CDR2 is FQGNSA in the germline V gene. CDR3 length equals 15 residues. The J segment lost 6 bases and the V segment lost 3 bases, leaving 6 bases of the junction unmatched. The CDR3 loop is CASSLPGLASNEQFF. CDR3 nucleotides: TGTGCCAGCAGCTTGCCGGGACTAGCCTCCAATGAGCAGTTCTTC.

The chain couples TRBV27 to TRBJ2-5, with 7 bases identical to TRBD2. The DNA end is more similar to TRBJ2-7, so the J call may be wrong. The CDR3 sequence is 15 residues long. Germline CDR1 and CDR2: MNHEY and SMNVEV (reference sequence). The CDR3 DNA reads TGTGCCAGCAGTCTATATGGGAGGGGTTCCTACGAGCAGTACTTC. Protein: CASSLYGRGSYEQYF.

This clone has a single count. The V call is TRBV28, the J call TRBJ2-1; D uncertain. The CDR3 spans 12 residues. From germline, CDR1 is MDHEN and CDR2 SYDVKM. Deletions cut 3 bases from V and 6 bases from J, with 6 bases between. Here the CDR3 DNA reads TGTGCCAGCAGTTTTTACTCCAATGAGCAGTTCTTC. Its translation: CASSFYSNEQFF.

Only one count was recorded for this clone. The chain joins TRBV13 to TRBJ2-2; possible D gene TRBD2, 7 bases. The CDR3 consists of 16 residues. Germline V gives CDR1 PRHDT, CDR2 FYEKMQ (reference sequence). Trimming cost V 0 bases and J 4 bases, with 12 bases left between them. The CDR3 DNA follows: TGTGCCAGCAGCTTAGGCCGCGGGGGCACCACCGGGGAGCTGTTTTTT. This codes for CASSLGRGGTTGELFF. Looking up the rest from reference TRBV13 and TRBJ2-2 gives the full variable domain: AAGVIQSPRHLIKEKRETATLKCYPIPRHDTVYWYQQGPGQDPQFLISFYEKMQSDKGSIPDRFSAQQFSDYHSELNMSSLELGDSALYFCASSLGRGGTTGELFFGEGSRLTVL.

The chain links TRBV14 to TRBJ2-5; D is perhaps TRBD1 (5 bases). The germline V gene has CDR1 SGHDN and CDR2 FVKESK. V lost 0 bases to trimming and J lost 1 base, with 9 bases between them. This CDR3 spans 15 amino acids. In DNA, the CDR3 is TGTGCCAGCAGCCAAGATCAAGGGGTCCAAGAGACCCAGTACTTC. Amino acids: CASSQDQGVQETQYF.

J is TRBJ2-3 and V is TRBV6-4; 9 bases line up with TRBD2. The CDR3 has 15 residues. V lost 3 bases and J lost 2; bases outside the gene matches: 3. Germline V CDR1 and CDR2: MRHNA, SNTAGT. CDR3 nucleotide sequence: TGTGCCAGCAGTGAGACTAGCGGCACCACAGATACGCAGTATTTT. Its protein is CASSETSGTTDTQYF.

The CDR3 DNA follows: TGCGCCAGCAGTCAAGTACTAGCGTACAATGAGCAGTTCTTC. It codes for CASSQVLAYNEQFF. The V and J genes are TRBV23-1 and TRBJ2-1; 7 positions match TRBD2. TRBV23-1 is an open reading frame whose function is uncertain. Germline trimming cut 2 bases from V and 4 bases from J; bases unmatched to any gene: 2. The CDR3 runs 14 residues.

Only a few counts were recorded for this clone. CDR3 nucleotides: TGTGCCAGCAGCTTATCGAGGAACACTGAAGCTTTCTTT. This encodes CASSLSRNTEAFF. The V call is TRBV11-3, the J call TRBJ1-1, with unresolved D. V was shortened by 2 bases and J by 1 base, with 5 bases between the two germline ends. CDR3 size: 13 residues. Germline V CDR1 and CDR2: SGHNT, YENEEA.

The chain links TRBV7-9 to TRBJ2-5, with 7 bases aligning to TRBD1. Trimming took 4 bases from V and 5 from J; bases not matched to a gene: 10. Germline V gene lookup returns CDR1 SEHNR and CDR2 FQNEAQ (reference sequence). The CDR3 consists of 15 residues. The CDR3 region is CASSYRDRAGETQYF. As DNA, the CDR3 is TGTGCCAGCAGCTACCGAGACAGGGCAGGCGAGACCCAGTACTTC. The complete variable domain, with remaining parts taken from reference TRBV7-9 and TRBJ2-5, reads DTGVSQNPRHKITKRGQNVTFRCDPISEHNRLYWYRQTLGQGPEFLTYFQNEAQLEKSRLLSDRFSAERPKGSFSTLEIQRTEQGDSAMYLCASSYRDRAGETQYFGPGTRLLVL.

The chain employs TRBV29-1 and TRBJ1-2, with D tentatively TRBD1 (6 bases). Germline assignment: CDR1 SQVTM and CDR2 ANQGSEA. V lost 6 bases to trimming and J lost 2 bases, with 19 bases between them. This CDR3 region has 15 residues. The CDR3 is CSVTIYTGPNYGYTF. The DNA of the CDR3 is TGCAGCGTCACAATTTACACAGGGCCAAACTATGGCTACACCTTC.

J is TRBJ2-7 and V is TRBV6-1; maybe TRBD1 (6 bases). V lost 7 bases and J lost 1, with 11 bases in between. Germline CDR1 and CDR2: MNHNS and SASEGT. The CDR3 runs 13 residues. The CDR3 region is CASTGAGSYEQYF. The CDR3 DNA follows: TGTGCCAGCACAGGGGCGGGTTCCTACGAGCAGTACTTC.

CDR3 DNA: TGTGCCAGTAGCCGGAGGGGACATCAGCCCCAGCATTTT. It yields the protein CASSRRGHQPQHF. V is TRBV19 and J is TRBJ1-5; D might be TRBD1 (5 bases). With 6 bases removed from V and 5 bases from J, the gap between germline ends came to 11 bases. This CDR3 contains 13 residues. CDR1 and CDR2 from the germline V gene are LNHDA and SQIVND (reference sequence).

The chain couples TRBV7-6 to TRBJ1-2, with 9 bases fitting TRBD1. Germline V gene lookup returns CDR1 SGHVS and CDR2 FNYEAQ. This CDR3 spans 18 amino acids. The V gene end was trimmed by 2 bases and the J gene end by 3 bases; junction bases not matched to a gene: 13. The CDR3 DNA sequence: TGTGCCAGCAGCTTAAAAGGGACAGGGCTGAGTGAGGACTATGGCTACACCTTC. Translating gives CASSLKGTGLSEDYGYTF.

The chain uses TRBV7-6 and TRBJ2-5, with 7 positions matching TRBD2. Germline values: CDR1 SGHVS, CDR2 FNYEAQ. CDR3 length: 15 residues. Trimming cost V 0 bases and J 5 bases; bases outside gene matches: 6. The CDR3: CASSLAGGGEETQYF. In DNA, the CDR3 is TGTGCCAGCAGCTTAGCGGGGGGAGGGGAGGAGACCCAGTACTTC.

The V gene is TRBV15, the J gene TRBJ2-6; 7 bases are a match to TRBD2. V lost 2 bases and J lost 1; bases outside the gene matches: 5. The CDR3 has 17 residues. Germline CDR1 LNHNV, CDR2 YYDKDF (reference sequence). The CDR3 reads CATSRSTSASGANVLTF. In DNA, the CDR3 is TGTGCCACCAGCAGATCCACTAGCGCATCTGGGGCCAACGTCCTGACTTTC.

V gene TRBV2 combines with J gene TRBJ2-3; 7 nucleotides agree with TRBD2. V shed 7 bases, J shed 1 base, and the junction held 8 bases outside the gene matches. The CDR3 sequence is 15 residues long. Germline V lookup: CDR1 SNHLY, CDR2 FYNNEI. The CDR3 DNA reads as TGTGCCAGCAAGCGCCCAGCGGGACGCACAGATACGCAGTATTTT. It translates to CASKRPAGRTDTQYF.

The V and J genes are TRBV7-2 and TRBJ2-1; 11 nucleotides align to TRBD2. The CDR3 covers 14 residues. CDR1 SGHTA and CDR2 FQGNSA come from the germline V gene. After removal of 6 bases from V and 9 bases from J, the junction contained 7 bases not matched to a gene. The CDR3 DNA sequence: TGTGCCAGCAGTATAGCGGGAGGGGATGTTGAGCAGTTCTTC. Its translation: CASSIAGGDVEQFF.

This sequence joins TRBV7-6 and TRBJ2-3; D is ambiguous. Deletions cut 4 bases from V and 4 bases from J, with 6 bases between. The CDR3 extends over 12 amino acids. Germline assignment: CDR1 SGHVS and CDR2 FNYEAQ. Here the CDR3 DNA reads TGTGCCAGCAGCTCTAATTCAGATACGCAGTATTTT. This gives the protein CASSSNSDTQYF.

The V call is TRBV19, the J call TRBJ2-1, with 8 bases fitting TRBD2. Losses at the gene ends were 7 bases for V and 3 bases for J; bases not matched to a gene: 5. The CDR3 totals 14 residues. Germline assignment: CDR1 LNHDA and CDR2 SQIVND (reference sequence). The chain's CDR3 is CASKTSGIYNEQFF. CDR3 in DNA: TGTGCCAGTAAAACTAGCGGCATCTACAATGAGCAGTTCTTC.

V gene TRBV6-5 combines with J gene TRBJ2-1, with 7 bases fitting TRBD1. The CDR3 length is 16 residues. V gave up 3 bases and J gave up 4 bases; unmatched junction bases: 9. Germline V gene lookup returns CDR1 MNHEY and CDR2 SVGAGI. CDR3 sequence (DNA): TGTGCCAGCAGTTATCGTACAGGGGCCCTATACAATGAGCAGTTCTTC. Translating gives CASSYRTGALYNEQFF.

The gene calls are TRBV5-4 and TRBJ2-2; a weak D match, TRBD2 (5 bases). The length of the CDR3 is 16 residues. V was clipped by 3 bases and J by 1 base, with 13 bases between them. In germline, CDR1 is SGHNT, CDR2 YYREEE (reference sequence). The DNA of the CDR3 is TGTGCCAGCAGCTCCCCCCGAGGGCAGAACACCGGGGAGCTGTTTTTT. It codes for CASSSPRGQNTGELFF.

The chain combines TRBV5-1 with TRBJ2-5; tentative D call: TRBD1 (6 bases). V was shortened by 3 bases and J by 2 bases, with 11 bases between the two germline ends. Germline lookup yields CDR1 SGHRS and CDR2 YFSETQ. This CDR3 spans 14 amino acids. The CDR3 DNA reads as TGCGCCAGCAGCTCAGGACAGCTACAAGAGACCCAGTACTTC. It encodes CASSSGQLQETQYF.

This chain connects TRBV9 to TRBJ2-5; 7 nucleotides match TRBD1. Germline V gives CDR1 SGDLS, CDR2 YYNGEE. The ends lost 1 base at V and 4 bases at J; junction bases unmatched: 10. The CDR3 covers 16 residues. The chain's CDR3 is CASSVIPDRERETQYF. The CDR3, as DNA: TGTGCCAGCAGCGTAATCCCTGACAGGGAGAGAGAGACCCAGTACTTC.

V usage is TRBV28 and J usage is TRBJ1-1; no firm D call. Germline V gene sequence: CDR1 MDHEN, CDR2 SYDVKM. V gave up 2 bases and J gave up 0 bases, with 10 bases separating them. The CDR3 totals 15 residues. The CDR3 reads CASSLPHEMNTEAFF. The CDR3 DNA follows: TGTGCCAGCAGTTTACCTCACGAGATGAACACTGAAGCTTTCTTT.

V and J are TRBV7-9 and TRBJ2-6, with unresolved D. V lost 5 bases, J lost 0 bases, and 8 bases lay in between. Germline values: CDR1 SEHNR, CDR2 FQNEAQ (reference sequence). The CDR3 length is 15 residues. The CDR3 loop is CASSQSRSGANVLTF. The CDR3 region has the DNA TGTGCCAGCAGCCAGTCCCGCTCTGGGGCCAACGTCCTGACTTTC.

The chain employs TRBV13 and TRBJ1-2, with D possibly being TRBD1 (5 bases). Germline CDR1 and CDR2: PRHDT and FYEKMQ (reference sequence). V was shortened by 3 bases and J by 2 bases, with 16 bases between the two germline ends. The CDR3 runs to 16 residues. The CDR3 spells CASSLGGSPFNYGYTF. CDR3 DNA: TGTGCCAGCAGCTTGGGGGGATCCCCTTTCAACTATGGCTACACCTTC.

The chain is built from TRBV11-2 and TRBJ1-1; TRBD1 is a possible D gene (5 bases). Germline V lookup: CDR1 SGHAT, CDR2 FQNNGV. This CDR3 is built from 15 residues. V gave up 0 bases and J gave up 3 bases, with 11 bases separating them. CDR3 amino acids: CASSLEGAQDTEAFF. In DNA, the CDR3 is TGTGCCAGCAGCTTAGAAGGGGCGCAGGACACTGAAGCTTTCTTT.